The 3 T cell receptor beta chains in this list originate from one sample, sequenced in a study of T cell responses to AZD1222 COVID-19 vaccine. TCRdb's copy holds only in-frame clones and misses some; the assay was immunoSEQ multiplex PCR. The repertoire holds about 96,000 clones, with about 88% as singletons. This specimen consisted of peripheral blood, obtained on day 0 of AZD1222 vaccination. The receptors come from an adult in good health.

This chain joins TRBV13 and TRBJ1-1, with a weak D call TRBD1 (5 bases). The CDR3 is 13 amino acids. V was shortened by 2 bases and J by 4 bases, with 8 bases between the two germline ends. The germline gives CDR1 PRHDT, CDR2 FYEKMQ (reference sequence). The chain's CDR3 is CASSLRGTTEAFF. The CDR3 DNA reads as TGTGCCAGCAGCTTACGGGGGACCACTGAAGCTTTCTTT.

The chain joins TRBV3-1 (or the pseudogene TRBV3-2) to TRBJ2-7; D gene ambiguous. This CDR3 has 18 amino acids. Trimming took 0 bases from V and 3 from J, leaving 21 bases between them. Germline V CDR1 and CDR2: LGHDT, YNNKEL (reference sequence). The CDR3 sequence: CASSQEWFATEKDYEQYF. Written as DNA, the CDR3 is TGTGCCAGCAGCCAAGAGTGGTTCGCGACGGAAAAGGACTACGAGCAGTACTTC.

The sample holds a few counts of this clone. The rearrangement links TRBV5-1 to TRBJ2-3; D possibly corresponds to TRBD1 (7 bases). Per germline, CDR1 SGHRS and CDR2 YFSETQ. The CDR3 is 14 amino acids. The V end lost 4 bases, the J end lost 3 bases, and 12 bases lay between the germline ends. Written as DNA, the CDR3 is TGCGCCAGCAGCACAGGGGACTTTACAGATACGCAGTATTTT. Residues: CASSTGDFTDTQYF.